The clone carrying this T cell receptor beta chain was recorded many times. The antigen is unknown. Sequencing used immunoSEQ multiplex PCR; TCRdb keeps in-frame clones, though not all of them. The sample was found to contain around 34,000 clones, and every one recurs. On the day of bone marrow donation, the related graft donor provided peripheral blood. This CDR3 has 13 residues. CDR1 is MNHEY, CDR2 SVGEGT, per germline. Trimming pared 4 bases from V and 2 bases from J, leaving 8 bases between. The data originate from a study of T cells after posttransplantation cyclophosphamide. The study's findings and limits: TRB overlap between skin or GI tissue T cells and blood was limited.

This chain uses TRBV6-2 or TRBV6-3 with TRBJ1-1, with no clear D. The TCR sequence derives from a woman in her forties or fifties in good health and a related stem cell transplant donor. The specimen was PBMCs. CDR3 in DNA: TGTGCCAGCAGTTGGCAATCCAACACTGAAGCTTTCTTT. This gives the protein CASSWQSNTEAFF.